This TCR beta chain was observed in a study of T-cell memory formation after mild COVID-19. Whole-study findings and limits: That cross-reactive memory joined was suggested by some responding clones appearing in pre-infection memory. CD4/CD8 balance characterized clones contracting day 15 to 85, and CD4+ skew characterized later expanders. Contracting clones localized mainly to CM and EM when CD4+ and mainly to EMRA when CD8+.

Comment on this clonotype: Its target is unknown.

From germline, CDR1 is GTSNPN and CDR2 SVGIG (reference sequence). Trimming stripped 6 bases from V and 6 bases from J, with 17 bases between. This CDR3 is built from 13 residues. From 5'RACE with constant-segment primers came TCR alpha and TCR beta cDNA libraries that carried sample barcodes and UMIs. TCRdb processed the 5' RACE reads anew with MiXCR; each CDR3 protein has one entry. This sample has about 560,000 distinct CDR3 sequences, with roughly 20% found just once. The chain is built from TRBV30 and TRBJ2-5, with a weak D call TRBD1 (5 bases). Sequences were obtained from PBMCs or a T cell subset sorted from them (not recorded which). This TCR was recovered from an adult woman who had mild COVID-19 (a few samples of this study predate the infection). Cell type and time point are not known. CDR3 nucleotide sequence: TGTGCCTGCAAGAAAGGGGCCCCGAAGACCCAGTACTTC. Protein sequence: CACKKGAPKTQYF.